These T cell receptor beta chains were read from a single sample in a study of PD-1 blockade in classical Hodgkin lymphoma. Profiling relied on immunoSEQ multiplex PCR, and the TCRdb table lists in-frame clones only, not all of them. The repertoire includes almost 30,000 clones, 65% to 85% of them detected once, and approximately 0.65% sits in the top ten. The sequencing used CD4+ T cells from blood, collected before the fourth cycle of nivolumab. The receptors shown here come from a human donor with classical Hodgkin lymphoma. CDR3s include the opening cysteine and the closing phenylalanine or tryptophan. D genes are given only for firm matches. The size of a clone is reported for some rows only, either as once, few or many, or as a class for expanded clones.

CDR3 DNA	CDR3 protein	clone size	D gene	V gene	J gene
TGCGCCAGCAGCTTGAGGGGGGGCGTTATGAACACTGAAGCTTTCTTT	CASSLRGGVMNTEAFF	-	-	TRBV5-1	TRBJ1-1
TGCGCCAGCAGCTTACGGGGACAGGGGCTTTCCTACGAGCAGTACTTC	CASSLRGQGLSYEQYF	-	TRBD1	TRBV5-1	TRBJ2-7
TGTGCCGGAAGACTAGCGGGGGCGGGAGATACGCAGTATTTT	CAGRLAGAGDTQYF	-	TRBD2	TRBV6-4	TRBJ2-3
TGTGCTAGTGGTTTGGGTGGAACAATACGGCAAGAGACCCAGTACTTC	CASGLGGTIRQETQYF	-	-	TRBV12-5	TRBJ2-5
TGCGCCAGCAGCTTCCAGGCTACCGGGGAGCTGTTTTTT	CASSFQATGELFF	-	-	TRBV5-1	TRBJ2-2
TGCGCCAGCAGCTTGGAGGTTTTCACCGATTCACCCCTCCACTTT	CASSLEVFTDSPLHF	-	-	TRBV5-1	TRBJ1-6
TGTGCCAGCAGTCTGATGGATACTTATGGCTACACCTTC	CASSLMDTYGYTF	-	-	TRBV6-5	TRBJ1-2
TGCGCCAGCAGTCCCTCTACCTCCTACGAGCAGTACTTC	CASSPSTSYEQYF	-	-	TRBV5-1	TRBJ2-7
TGCGCCAGCAGCTCCCCCGCGGGGGGCAGCGAGACCCAGTACTTC	CASSSPAGGSETQYF	-	TRBD2	TRBV5-1	TRBJ2-5
TGTGCCAGCAGCACCCGACAGGGAGGAGAGACCCAGTACTTC	CASSTRQGGETQYF	-	-	TRBV7-8	TRBJ2-5
TGTGCCAGCAGTTTAATGGATCAGCCCCAGCATTTT	CASSLMDQPQHF	few	-	TRBV28	TRBJ1-5
TGTGCCAGTACCCCCGGCCAGTACAATGAGCAGTTCTTC	CASTPGQYNEQFF	-	-	TRBV19	TRBJ2-1
TGTGCCAGTAGTCTCGGGGGGTTCATGAACACTGAAGCTTTCTTT	CASSLGGFMNTEAFF	-	-	TRBV19	TRBJ1-1
TGTGCCAGCAGCTTAGCCGGACAGATAAACACCGGGGAGCTGTTTTTT	CASSLAGQINTGELFF	-	-	TRBV7-2	TRBJ2-2
TGCGCCAGCAGCGGGACAGGGTTCCCAGATACGCAGTATTTT	CASSGTGFPDTQYF	-	TRBD1	TRBV5-1	TRBJ2-3
TGTGCCAGCAGTTTCAATTATCCGGGGGCGGGGAATGAAAAACTGTTTTTT	CASSFNYPGAGNEKLFF	-	-	TRBV28	TRBJ1-4
TGTGCCAGCAGTTCAAAGCGGGGCGCCCTTGCCCCGTACTTC	CASSSKRGALAPYF	-	TRBD2	TRBV6-1	TRBJ2-7
TGTGCCACCACAAATTTCGGGGCGGATACGGACACTGAAGCTTTCTTT	CATTNFGADTDTEAFF	-	-	TRBV15	TRBJ1-1
TGTGCCAGCAGTCCGCCGGGGGGGGGCGGAAGCTCCTACGAGCAGTACTTC	CASSPPGGGGSSYEQYF	-	TRBD2	TRBV28	TRBJ2-7
TGCGCCAGCAGGGGGGGATTCTACGAGCAGTACTTC	CASRGGFYEQYF	once	-	TRBV5-1	TRBJ2-7
TGTGCCAGCTCACCTGGAAGGACCGAGATTGAAGCTTTCTTT	CASSPGRTEIEAFF	-	-	TRBV18	TRBJ1-1
TGTGCCAGCAGCCAAGGTCGGGTCGAATTGGCCACCGGGGAGCTGTTTTTT	CASSQGRVELATGELFF	-	-	TRBV4-2	TRBJ2-2
TGTGCCAGCAGCTTTAGCGGGGCGGCTACGCAGTATTTT	CASSFSGAATQYF	-	TRBD2	TRBV7-9	TRBJ2-3
TGTGCCAGCAGCCCTGGACGGGACACCGGGGAGCTGTTTTTT	CASSPGRDTGELFF	-	-	TRBV7-9	TRBJ2-2
TGCGCCAGCAGCTTGCTGCAGGGGGCCGCCTACGAGCAGTACTTC	CASSLLQGAAYEQYF	-	TRBD1	TRBV5-1	TRBJ2-7
TGTGCTAGTGGCCCAACAGGAAGGAACACTGAAGCTTTCTTT	CASGPTGRNTEAFF	-	-	TRBV12-5	TRBJ1-1
TGTGCCAGCAGGACCGACAGGGGGCGTTTACGCGAGCAGTACTTC	CASRTDRGRLREQYF	-	TRBD1	TRBV2	TRBJ2-7
TGTGCCAGCAGGCCGGACAGGTTCCCCGAGCAGTACTTC	CASRPDRFPEQYF	once	TRBD1	TRBV28	TRBJ2-7
TGCGCCAGCAGCTTGGTACTAGCGGGGGGAGAGACCCAGTACTTC	CASSLVLAGGETQYF	few	TRBD2	TRBV5-1	TRBJ2-5
TGTGCCAGCAGCGTGATGCCAGGGAACACCGGGGAGCTGTTTTTT	CASSVMPGNTGELFF	-	-	TRBV7-2	TRBJ2-2
TGCGCCAGCAGCTCGGGACAGGGGCAGCCCCAGCATTTT	CASSSGQGQPQHF	-	TRBD1	TRBV5-1	TRBJ1-5
TGTGCCAGCAGCCCGGAAAGACAGGGCGCCATATATTTT	CASSPERQGAIYF	-	TRBD1	TRBV11-2	TRBJ1-3
TGTGCCAGTAGTATAGTGGGGCGGACCTCCTCCTACGAGCAGTACTTC	CASSIVGRTSSYEQYF	-	-	TRBV19	TRBJ2-7
TGTGCCAGCAGACCTTCGGACAGGGGTGAGACCCAGTACTTC	CASRPSDRGETQYF	-	TRBD1	TRBV6-5	TRBJ2-5
TGCGCCACCACCCGGGACACCTCCTCCTACGAGCAGTACTTC	CATTRDTSSYEQYF	-	-	TRBV5-1	TRBJ2-7
TGCGCCAGCAGCTTAATCCCTACCGATACGCAGTATTTT	CASSLIPTDTQYF	-	-	TRBV5-1	TRBJ2-3
TGTGCCAGCAGTACCCCGAGGGTCCTTGGTTCACCCCTCCACTTT	CASSTPRVLGSPLHF	few	-	TRBV28	TRBJ1-6
TGTGCCAGCAGCCCCCCGACAGGGGGGAATGAGCAGTTCTTC	CASSPPTGGNEQFF	-	TRBD1	TRBV4-2	TRBJ2-1
TGTGCCAGCCAGACAGGGGGCGCATCGGGGCAGTACTTC	CASQTGGASGQYF	-	TRBD1	TRBV6-5	TRBJ2-7
TGCGCCAGCAGGTCCGATCAGGGGGGCCTCTATGGCTACACCTTC	CASRSDQGGLYGYTF	-	TRBD1	TRBV5-1	TRBJ1-2
TGTGCCAGCAGTTACTCGACTTATCAGCCCCAGCATTTT	CASSYSTYQPQHF	-	-	TRBV6-6	TRBJ1-5